The 28 T cell receptor beta chains in this list originate from one sample, sequenced in a study of T cell changes during pregnancy in multiple sclerosis. Sequencing used immunoSEQ multiplex PCR; TCRdb keeps in-frame clones, though not all of them. The sample has tens of thousands of clones; 93% are singletons. The specimen was peripheral blood, collected in the second trimester of pregnancy. These receptors were obtained from a female donor with multiple sclerosis, enrolled in a pregnancy study.

This sequence joins TRBV11-3 and TRBJ2-2; 7 bases match TRBD2. The CDR3 has 17 amino acids. V was clipped by 0 bases and J by 4 bases; unmatched bases: 8. Germline V gene sequence: CDR1 SGHNT, CDR2 YENEEA. This CDR3 reads CASSLEKTSKGTGELFF. Here the CDR3 DNA reads TGTGCCAGCAGCTTAGAGAAGACTAGCAAGGGCACCGGGGAGCTGTTTTTT.

The CDR3 nucleotides read TGTGCCAGCAGCCCTCGGGCCGGGGAGCTGTTTTTT. Its protein is CASSPRAGELFF. This rearrangement joins TRBV7-2 to TRBJ2-2; D is undetermined. The ends were cut back, 5 bases at V and 6 bases at J, with 7 bases in the middle. Germline V CDR1 and CDR2: SGHTA, FQGNSA. The CDR3 extends over 12 amino acids.

This rearrangement joins TRBV4-1 to TRBJ1-4; D call uncertain. The V and J ends lost 1 base and 5 bases respectively, with 11 bases between them. Germline V lookup: CDR1 MGHRA, CDR2 YSYEKL. CDR3 length: 15 residues. The CDR3 loop reads CASSQGVWRNEKLFF. DNA for the CDR3: TGCGCCAGCAGCCAAGGTGTCTGGCGGAATGAAAAACTGTTTTTT.

V usage is TRBV7-6 and J usage is TRBJ2-5, with 10 bases lining up with TRBD2. CDR1 and CDR2 from the germline V gene are SGHVS and FNYEAQ. V lost 4 bases to trimming and J lost 5 bases; unmatched junction nucleotides: 7. This CDR3 has 15 amino acids. CDR3 DNA: TGTGCCAGCAGCTCCCTACTAGCGGGATCTGAGACCCAGTACTTC. Its protein product is CASSSLLAGSETQYF. Variable domain in full (rest from reference TRBV7-6 and TRBJ2-5): GAGVSQSPRYKVTKRGQDVALRCDPISGHVSLYWYRQALGQGPEFLTYFNYEAQQDKSGLPNDRFSAERPEGSISTLTIQRTEQRDSAMYRCASSSLLAGSETQYFGPGTRLLVL.

The V and J genes are TRBV7-9 and TRBJ2-7; 8 bases agree with TRBD1. Per the germline V gene, CDR1 is SEHNR and CDR2 is FQNEAQ (reference sequence). The CDR3 runs 11 residues. After removal of 11 bases from V and 5 bases from J, the junction contained 5 bases not matched to a gene. In DNA, the CDR3 is TGTGCCGAGGACAGGGTGGACGAGCAGTACTTC. Translated: CAEDRVDEQYF.

The chain employs TRBV10-3 and TRBJ2-7; a possible D gene is TRBD2 (5 bases). V lost 2 bases, J lost 5 bases, and 19 bases lay in between. The CDR3 runs 16 residues. From germline, CDR1 is ENHRY and CDR2 SYGVKD. CDR3 protein: CAISETPGSRYNEQYF. CDR3 in DNA: TGTGCCATCAGTGAGACACCGGGATCACGTTACAACGAGCAGTACTTC.

The V gene is TRBV2, the J gene TRBJ2-2; TRBD2 matches at 7 bases. CDR3 length: 15 residues. Germline V gene lookup returns CDR1 SNHLY and CDR2 FYNNEI. V shed 0 bases and J 5 bases; nucleotides not matched to a gene: 3. The CDR3 sequence: CASSEARTSTGELFF. The CDR3 region has the DNA TGTGCCAGCAGTGAAGCTAGGACTAGTACCGGGGAGCTGTTTTTT.

This rearrangement joins TRBV27 to TRBJ2-1; 8 bases align to TRBD2. Trimming at V came to 6 bases and at J to 4 bases, leaving 8 bases not matched to a gene. Germline CDR1 MNHEY, CDR2 SMNVEV (reference sequence). CDR3 size: 15 residues. The CDR3 loop reads CASRTTGTSYNEQFF. Here the CDR3 DNA reads TGTGCCAGCAGGACCACCGGGACTAGTTACAATGAGCAGTTCTTC.

This chain uses TRBV19 with TRBJ1-1; weak D call: TRBD1 (5 bases). The CDR3 length is 14 residues. From germline, CDR1 is LNHDA and CDR2 SQIVND (reference sequence). V gave up 5 bases and J gave up 1 base, with 11 bases separating them. CDR3 amino acids: CASSPRQRNTEAFF. The CDR3 nucleotides read TGTGCCAGTAGTCCGCGACAGAGGAACACTGAAGCTTTCTTT. The variable domain in full, with the rest retrieved from reference TRBV19 and TRBJ1-1, is DGGITQSPKYLFRKEGQNVTLSCEQNLNHDAMYWYRQDPGQGLRLIYYSQIVNDFQKGDIAEGYSVSREKKESFPLTVTSAQKNPTAFYLCASSPRQRNTEAFFGQGTRLTVV.

The rearrangement uses TRBV7-2 and TRBJ2-1; D may be TRBD1 (5 bases). V lost 1 base to trimming and J lost 10 bases, with 14 bases between them. CDR3 length: 14 residues. Germline CDR1 is SGHTA and CDR2 is FQGNSA. The CDR3, as DNA: TGTGCCAGCAGCTTAGTACAGGCCGGCGTGGAGCAGTTCTTC. As protein: CASSLVQAGVEQFF.

V is TRBV2 and J is TRBJ2-7; maybe TRBD1 (6 bases). From germline, CDR1 is SNHLY and CDR2 FYNNEI. The CDR3 has 14 amino acids. V shed 7 bases and J shed 0 bases, with 13 bases lying between them. CDR3 nucleotides: TGTGCCAGCACGAGTCAGGGACACTCCTACGAGCAGTACTTC. This gives the protein CASTSQGHSYEQYF.

The rearrangement joins TRBV9 to TRBJ2-4; TRBD2 aligns across 7 bases. CDR1 is SGDLS, CDR2 YYNGEE, per germline. After removal of 0 bases from V and 7 bases from J, the junction contained 16 bases not matched to a gene. The CDR3 length is 18 residues. CDR3 loop: CASSVDPGGGGSANIQYF. The CDR3 DNA follows: TGTGCCAGCAGCGTAGATCCGGGTGGAGGCGGGAGCGCGAACATTCAGTACTTC.

This clone showed up just once. The rearrangement joins TRBV19 to TRBJ1-2, with 7 bases identical to TRBD1. Germline-derived CDR1 and CDR2 are LNHDA and SQIVND (reference sequence). This CDR3 is built from 13 residues. Trimming took 1 base from V and 5 from J; bases not matched to a gene: 1. The CDR3 bases are TGTGCCAGTAGTATAGGGACAGGATATGGCTACACCTTC. It translates to CASSIGTGYGYTF. Combining the CDR3 with reference TRBV19 and TRBJ1-2 gives the whole variable domain DGGITQSPKYLFRKEGQNVTLSCEQNLNHDAMYWYRQDPGQGLRLIYYSQIVNDFQKGDIAEGYSVSREKKESFPLTVTSAQKNPTAFYLCASSIGTGYGYTFGSGTRLTVV.

This sequence joins TRBV11-3 and TRBJ2-7; TRBD2 agrees at 13 bases. CDR3 size: 20 residues. With 5 bases clipped from V and 5 bases from J, the junction kept 21 bases outside the gene matches. CDR1 is SGHNT, CDR2 YENEEA, per germline. CDR3 sequence reads: CASSIPLAGGPRTESDEQYF. CDR3 nucleotides: TGTGCCAGCAGCATACCACTAGCGGGAGGGCCTAGAACCGAGTCCGACGAGCAGTACTTC.

The gene calls are TRBV4-2 and TRBJ2-6; possible D gene TRBD1, 6 bases. Trimming removed 4 bases at V and 3 bases at J, with 28 bases between. This CDR3 has 21 amino acids. Germline CDR1 reads LGHNA; CDR2 reads YNFKEQ. CDR3 bases: TGTGCCAGCAGCCCTCGGGAACAGGGTTTTACCCCTCCCGGTGGGGCCAACGTCCTGACTTTC. Its translation: CASSPREQGFTPPGGANVLTF.

This sequence joins TRBV15 and TRBJ2-5; maybe TRBD2 (5 bases). Germline CDR1 is LNHNV and CDR2 is YYDKDF (reference sequence). The CDR3 totals 15 residues. Trimming cost V 0 bases and J 4 bases, with 12 bases left between them. CDR3: CATSRDLDSAETQYF. CDR3 nucleotides: TGTGCCACCAGCAGAGATCTGGATAGCGCAGAGACCCAGTACTTC.

The chain has TRBV28 and TRBJ1-2; 7 bases fit TRBD1. The V gene end was trimmed by 5 bases and the J gene end by 2 bases; junction bases not matched to a gene: 5. This CDR3 has 14 residues. The germline gives CDR1 MDHEN, CDR2 SYDVKM. CDR3 sequence reads: CASSIGDRNYGYTF. The CDR3 region has the DNA TGTGCCAGCAGTATCGGGGACAGAAACTATGGCTACACCTTC.

This rearrangement joins TRBV25-1 to TRBJ2-2; D uncertain. Trimming took 2 bases from V and 8 from J, leaving 9 bases between them. The CDR3 spans 13 residues. Germline V gene sequence: CDR1 MGHDK, CDR2 SYGVNS. The CDR3 is CASSELGRGELFF. The CDR3 region has the DNA TGTGCCAGCAGTGAACTAGGAAGGGGGGAGCTGTTTTTT. Using reference TRBV25-1 and TRBJ2-2 for the parts outside the CDR3, the full variable domain is EADIYQTPRYLVIGTGKKITLECSQTMGHDKMYWYQQDPGMELHLIHYSYGVNSTEKGDLSSESTVSRIRTEHFPLTLESARPSHTSQYLCASSELGRGELFFGEGSRLTVL.

The chain joins TRBV5-1 to TRBJ2-7; TRBD1 matches at 9 bases. Germline lookup yields CDR1 SGHRS and CDR2 YFSETQ. This CDR3 is 16 amino acids long. Unmatched junction bases numbered 6, after V lost 1 base and J lost 1 base. CDR3 loop: CASSLFPGQGSYEQYF. CDR3 nucleotides: TGCGCCAGCAGCTTGTTTCCGGGACAGGGATCCTACGAGCAGTACTTC. Supplemented by reference TRBV5-1 and TRBJ2-7, the full variable domain reads KAGVTQTPRYLIKTRGQQVTLSCSPISGHRSVSWYQQTPGQGLQFLFEYFSETQRNKGNFPGRFSGRQFSNSRSEMNVSTLELGDSALYLCASSLFPGQGSYEQYFGPGTRLTVT.

V gene TRBV4-3 combines with J gene TRBJ2-7, with D unclear. CDR3 length equals 16 residues. Trimming cost V 2 bases and J 0 bases, with 14 bases left between them. The germline CDR1 and CDR2 sequences are LGHNA and YSLEER. The CDR3 loop reads CASSQQTLARSYEQYF. In DNA form, the CDR3 reads TGCGCCAGCAGCCAACAAACTTTAGCCCGCTCCTACGAGCAGTACTTC.

The V gene is TRBV7-2, the J gene TRBJ1-4; perhaps TRBD1 as D (5 bases). The CDR3 extends over 16 amino acids. The V gene lost 3 bases and the J gene lost 4 bases, with 15 bases spanning the gap. CDR1 and CDR2 from the germline V gene are SGHTA and FQGNSA. The CDR3 protein is CASSLFTGTRNEKLFF. In DNA form, the CDR3 reads TGTGCCAGCAGCTTGTTCACCGGGACTCGTAATGAAAAACTGTTTTTT.

The chain joins TRBV27 to TRBJ2-2; weak D call: TRBD1 (5 bases). This CDR3 has 15 amino acids. The V end was cut by 3 bases, the J end by 1 base, with 9 bases between. Germline V gene lookup returns CDR1 MNHEY and CDR2 SMNVEV (reference sequence). CDR3 coding DNA: TGTGCCAGCAGTTTTCAGGGCCAGAACACCGGGGAGCTGTTTTTT. This encodes CASSFQGQNTGELFF.

DNA for the CDR3: TGCAGCGTTGAAGGGAGCACCGAGCAGTTCTTC. Protein product: CSVEGSTEQFF. This chain uses TRBV29-1 with TRBJ2-1; D is ambiguous. Per the germline V gene, CDR1 is SQVTM and CDR2 is ANQGSEA. The CDR3 has 11 amino acids. Trimming pared 1 base from V and 10 bases from J, leaving 8 bases between.

The J gene is TRBJ2-7, the V gene TRBV11-3; TRBD2 is a possible D gene (6 bases). V was clipped by 3 bases and J by 2 bases, with 8 bases between them. Germline V CDR1 and CDR2: SGHNT, YENEEA. This CDR3 spans 13 amino acids. The CDR3 DNA follows: TGTGCCAGCAGCTTGCGGGGAACCTACGAGCAGTACTTC. This sequence encodes CASSLRGTYEQYF.

The chain recombines TRBV28 with TRBJ2-1, with 9 bases lining up with TRBD2. The CDR3 sequence is 15 residues long. Germline CDR1 MDHEN, CDR2 SYDVKM. Trimming took 4 bases from V and 6 from J; bases not matched to a gene: 7. The CDR3, as DNA: TGTGCCAGCAGTTCCCTAGCGGGACCCGGCAATGAGCAGTTCTTC. This sequence encodes CASSSLAGPGNEQFF.

The chain combines TRBV28 with TRBJ2-1; 9 nucleotides align to TRBD2. This CDR3 region has 16 residues. CDR1 and CDR2 from the germline V gene are MDHEN and SYDVKM. The junction had 6 bases not matched to a gene; V was cut back by 5 bases and J by 1 base. The CDR3 region has the DNA TGTGCCAGCAGTGACGTAGCGGGAGCTTCCTACAATGAGCAGTTCTTC. Translated: CASSDVAGASYNEQFF. Combining the CDR3 with reference TRBV28 and TRBJ2-1 gives the whole variable domain DVKVTQSSRYLVKRTGEKVFLECVQDMDHENMFWYRQDPGLGLRLIYFSYDVKMKEKGDIPEGYSVSREKKERFSLILESASTNQTSMYLCASSDVAGASYNEQFFGPGTRLTVL.

The V gene is TRBV6-1, the J gene TRBJ1-1, with 7 bases lining up with TRBD1. Trimming at V came to 7 bases and at J to 12 bases, leaving 14 bases not matched to a gene. The CDR3 spans 13 residues. Germline V lookup: CDR1 MNHNS, CDR2 SASEGT. CDR3: CASKQGNGLDPFF. The CDR3 nucleotides are TGTGCCAGCAAACAGGGGAATGGTCTGGACCCTTTCTTT.

This clone was found once. This chain connects TRBV11-2 to TRBJ2-1; D gene uncertain. Germline-derived CDR1 and CDR2 are SGHAT and FQNNGV. The CDR3 runs to 12 residues. V was trimmed by 3 bases and J by 7 bases, leaving 7 bases between them. CDR3: CASSFAQNEQFF. CDR3 nucleotide sequence: TGTGCCAGCAGCTTCGCCCAGAATGAGCAGTTCTTC.